One and the same sample provided the 12 T cell receptor beta chains below, sequenced in a study of lymphopenia after photon versus proton radiotherapy. Assay used: immunoSEQ multiplex PCR; TCRdb lists only in-frame clones, some missing. The sample lists 25,000 to 35,000 clones, roughly 89% occurring once. The specimen comprised peripheral blood, sampled from a patient treated with proton-based radiotherapy. The origin of the receptors is a woman between 65 and 79 years old with pancreatic cancer. Some clones in this sample may be carry-over from other donors' samples.

The chain couples TRBV9 to TRBJ1-3; a weak D match, TRBD1 (6 bases). The CDR3 extends over 14 amino acids. With 3 bases removed from V and 2 bases from J, the gap between germline ends came to 9 bases. Per germline, CDR1 SGDLS and CDR2 YYNGEE. The CDR3, as DNA: TGTGCCAGCAGCGCGCAGGGGACTGGAAACACCATATATTTT. Protein: CASSAQGTGNTIYF.

This clone came up once. V gene TRBV4-2 combines with J gene TRBJ2-7; tentatively, D is TRBD1 or TRBD2 (5 bases each). Trimming shortened V by 1 base and J by 7 bases, and 11 bases separated the two germline ends. The CDR3 covers 13 residues. Germline V gene lookup returns CDR1 LGHNA and CDR2 YNFKEQ. The CDR3 DNA is TGTGCCAGCAGCCAAGGACGAGGGGAGGAGCAGTACTTC. This codes for CASSQGRGEEQYF.

This clone was observed a handful of times. The chain couples TRBV4-1 to TRBJ2-7; no clear D gene. Germline CDR1 MGHRA, CDR2 YSYEKL. Trimming left V 0 bases short and J 3 bases short, with 6 bases between. The CDR3 runs 13 residues. The CDR3, as DNA: TGCGCCAGCAGCCAAGAGTTGAGCTACGAGCAGTACTTC. Protein sequence: CASSQELSYEQYF.

This rearrangement joins TRBV6-6 to TRBJ2-5, with D tentatively TRBD1 (6 bases). The better agreement between TRBJ2-7 and the DNA end casts doubt on the J call. In germline, CDR1 is MNHNY, CDR2 SVGAGI (reference sequence). CDR3 length: 13 residues. The CDR3 spells CASTWDINYEQYF. DNA for the CDR3: TGTGCCAGCACATGGGACATAAACTACGAGCAGTACTTC.

This clone appeared once. This sequence joins TRBV5-4 and TRBJ2-2; 9 bases are shared with TRBD2. Germline CDR1 is SGHNT and CDR2 is YYREEE (reference sequence). The V segment lost 4 bases and the J segment 6 bases; nucleotides outside the gene matches: 7. This CDR3 is 15 amino acids long. The CDR3 sequence: CASSPSGIISGELFF. CDR3 DNA: TGTGCCAGCAGCCCTAGCGGGATTATATCCGGGGAGCTGTTTTTT.

V usage is TRBV4-1 and J usage is TRBJ1-4, with no clear D. CDR1 and CDR2 from the germline V gene are MGHRA and YSYEKL. Trimming took off 1 base at V and 0 bases at J, with 9 bases between the two ends. The CDR3 runs to 16 residues. CDR3 DNA: TGCGCCAGCAGCCAAGCCGCGCTCACAACTAATGAAAAACTGTTTTTT. It specifies CASSQAALTTNEKLFF.

V usage is TRBV27 and J usage is TRBJ2-7; maybe TRBD1 (6 bases). Looked up from germline, CDR1 is MNHEY and CDR2 is SMNVEV (reference sequence). The CDR3 totals 14 residues. The ends were cut back, 2 bases at V and 5 bases at J, with 13 bases in the middle. The CDR3 DNA follows: TGTGCCAGCAGTTTAATGGGGGCTCTTCACGAGCAGTACTTC. Encoded protein: CASSLMGALHEQYF.

CDR3 region: CASSLGKVGLSSYNEQFF. In nucleotides, the CDR3 is TGTGCCAGCAGCTTAGGAAAAGTGGGTTTAAGCTCCTACAATGAGCAGTTCTTC. The chain uses TRBV7-2 and TRBJ2-1; D remains ambiguous. CDR1 is SGHTA, CDR2 FQGNSA, per germline. The CDR3 covers 18 residues. Trimming removed 1 base from V and 0 bases from J, with 16 bases in between.

The chain combines TRBV2 with TRBJ2-3; TRBD1 agrees at 8 bases. CDR1 is SNHLY, CDR2 FYNNEI, per germline. The CDR3 is 18 residues long. V was pared by 4 bases and J by 1 base, with 13 bases of the junction left unmatched. CDR3 in amino acids: CASSAGRTGGGGTDTQYF. CDR3 DNA sequence: TGTGCCAGCAGTGCCGGACGCACAGGGGGTGGAGGCACAGATACGCAGTATTTT.

This chain uses TRBV18 with TRBJ2-3; 7 bases align to TRBD1. Germline values: CDR1 KGHSH, CDR2 LQKENI. After removal of 10 bases from V and 1 base from J, the junction contained 8 bases not matched to a gene. This CDR3 has 14 amino acids. The CDR3 reads CATSDRDGTDTQYF. As DNA, the CDR3 is TGTGCCACCTCCGACAGGGACGGCACAGATACGCAGTATTTT.

This chain uses TRBV6-5 with TRBJ2-1, with D maybe TRBD2 (6 bases). The V and J ends lost 6 bases and 0 bases respectively, with 12 bases between them. CDR3 size: 15 residues. Germline CDR1 MNHEY, CDR2 SVGAGI. In nucleotides, the CDR3 is TGTGCCAGCAGGGTAGCGGCGCCCTCCTACAATGAGCAGTTCTTC. It specifies CASRVAAPSYNEQFF.

The sample holds a few counts of this clone. The chain uses TRBV15 and TRBJ2-7; possibly TRBD1 for D (6 bases). V was pared by 0 bases and J by 5 bases, with 14 bases between. The CDR3 consists of 15 residues. CDR1 is LNHNV, CDR2 YYDKDF, per germline (reference sequence). The CDR3 protein is CATSRDKGVGHEQYF. CDR3 in DNA: TGTGCCACCAGCAGAGATAAGGGGGTCGGCCACGAGCAGTACTTC.